The clone carrying this T cell receptor beta chain was seen repeatedly, ten times or more. The data belong to a study of low-dose radiotherapy and immunotherapy resistance in tumors. Study background: Members of Cohort 1 were treated with 0.5 Gy per fraction every 2 weeks. The prescribed total PTV dose was 6.5 Gy. Every six weeks patients received intravenous ipilimumab 1 mg/kg, and every two weeks they received intravenous nivolumab 240 mg.

CDR1 is MNHNY and CDR2 is SVGAGI in the germline V gene (reference sequence). This CDR3 spans 19 amino acids. V was trimmed by 2 bases and J by 0 bases, leaving 19 bases between them. Gene-specific TRAV and TRBV primers were used for first-strand cDNA, covering alpha and beta chains. It was with a constant-region primer and a V-primer adapter that TCRs were amplified over 20 PCR cycles. TCRdb reprocessed the reads with MiXCR, giving one entry per CDR3 protein. The sample yields 55,000 to 80,000 distinct CDR3 sequences, around 27% seen once. Stated time point: before trial treatment. Patients who could take part had advanced solid tumors with no tumor-infiltrating lymphocytes.

V gene TRBV6-6 combines with J gene TRBJ1-4, with D tentatively TRBD1 (5 bases). The sequence came from a male donor with rectosigmoid adenocarcinoma. The input for sequencing was PBMCs, taken before treatment. CDR3 nucleotide sequence: TGTGCCAGCAGTTACAACGTATTCAGGGACGCAGCAACTAATGAAAAACTGTTTTTT. It is translated as CASSYNVFRDAATNEKLFF.